The 23 T cell receptor beta chains below all came from one sample that was sequenced in a study of T cells in localized non-small cell lung cancer. The table came from immunoSEQ multiplex PCR; TCRdb's copy has only in-frame clones and leaves some out. The sample has roughly 6,000 clones; around 83% are singletons. Sample: peripheral blood mononuclear cells, taken before any cancer treatment. These receptor sequences come from a female donor over 55 with stage II lung adenocarcinoma.

In its sample, this clone was seen once. This chain joins TRBV5-1 and TRBJ2-3; 14 bases match TRBD2. The CDR3 has 17 residues. Germline values: CDR1 SGHRS, CDR2 YFSETQ. V gave up 4 bases and J gave up 4 bases; unmatched junction bases: 8. CDR3 region: CASSPGTSGSWADTQYF. In nucleotides, the CDR3 is TGCGCCAGCAGCCCCGGGACTAGCGGGAGTTGGGCAGATACGCAGTATTTT.

The chain employs TRBV4-2 and TRBJ1-1, with 7 bases matching TRBD1. The CDR3 covers 15 residues. Germline lookup yields CDR1 LGHNA and CDR2 YNFKEQ. V dropped 6 bases and J dropped 3; count of bases not matched to a gene: 10. The chain's CDR3 is CASRGDSSGYTEAFF. The CDR3, as DNA: TGTGCCAGCAGGGGGGACAGCAGTGGGTACACTGAAGCTTTCTTT.

In this sample, this clone turned up once. The chain carries TRBV9 and TRBJ2-1, with TRBD2 identical over 9 bases. This CDR3 region has 14 residues. Unmatched junction bases numbered 3, after V lost 4 bases and J lost 4 bases. CDR1 is SGDLS and CDR2 is YYNGEE in the germline V gene. CDR3 bases: TGTGCCAGCAGCACTAGCGGGCTATACAATGAGCAGTTCTTC. Protein: CASSTSGLYNEQFF.

The chain couples TRBV4-1 to TRBJ1-2, with 7 bases lining up with TRBD1. This CDR3 contains 15 residues. Germline V gene data show CDR1 as MGHRA and CDR2 as YSYEKL. J was trimmed by 4 bases and V by 6 bases; bases with no gene match: 11. This chain's CDR3 is CASRLVPTGPYGYTF. The CDR3 DNA sequence: TGCGCCAGCAGACTCGTACCGACAGGGCCCTATGGCTACACCTTC.

Within the sample, this clone is large. The genes are TRBV7-9 and TRBJ1-3; D gene unclear. The germline V gene has CDR1 SEHNR and CDR2 FQNEAQ (reference sequence). CDR3 length equals 16 residues. With 4 bases removed from V and 1 base from J, the gap between germline ends came to 14 bases. CDR3 DNA sequence: TGTGCCAGCAGCTGGCCGTCCGTGCCGTCTGGAAACACCATATATTTT. Amino acid sequence: CASSWPSVPSGNTIYF.

The V and J genes are TRBV6-4 and TRBJ2-3, with 8 bases aligning to TRBD2. Germline CDR1 is MRHNA and CDR2 is SNTAGT. This CDR3 is built from 16 residues. The trim removed 6 bases at V and 1 base at J, leaving 9 bases unmatched. The CDR3 here is CASSPEGAGGTDTQYF. CDR3 DNA sequence: TGTGCCAGCAGCCCCGAAGGAGCGGGAGGCACAGATACGCAGTATTTT.

This chain uses TRBV28 with TRBJ1-2; weak D call: TRBD1 (5 bases). Germline V gives CDR1 MDHEN, CDR2 SYDVKM. The CDR3 has 13 amino acids. The V end was cut by 4 bases, the J end by 8 bases, with 14 bases between. CDR3 protein: CASSSLRRGGYTF. The CDR3 DNA reads as TGTGCCAGCAGTTCCCTTCGGCGGGGGGGCTACACCTTC.

The genes are TRBV10-1 and TRBJ2-2; no reliable D call. The germline gives CDR1 WNHNN, CDR2 SYGVQD (reference sequence). V lost 3 bases to trimming and J lost 4 bases, with 15 bases between them. The CDR3 is 16 residues long. The CDR3 DNA follows: TGCGCCAGCAGTGATCCGGGTTCGGCGAGCACCGGGGAGCTGTTTTTT. This translates into CASSDPGSASTGELFF.

V is TRBV13 and J is TRBJ2-5; D remains unclear. Trimming stripped 5 bases from V and 2 bases from J, with 12 bases between. From germline, CDR1 is PRHDT and CDR2 FYEKMQ (reference sequence). CDR3 length: 14 amino acids. CDR3 DNA sequence: TGTGCCAGCAGCCTTAGGACGGTTCAAGAGACCCAGTACTTC. It specifies CASSLRTVQETQYF.

The genes are TRBV19 and TRBJ1-2; no clear D. CDR1 and CDR2 (germline): LNHDA, SQIVND (reference sequence). V dropped 5 bases and J dropped 6 bases, with 13 bases sitting between them. The CDR3 has 13 residues. The CDR3 DNA is TGTGCCAGTAGTCCCCTATGGGAGAATGGCTACACCTTC. It is translated as CASSPLWENGYTF. The full variable domain, in which reference TRBV19 and TRBJ1-2 provide the parts outside the CDR3, is DGGITQSPKYLFRKEGQNVTLSCEQNLNHDAMYWYRQDPGQGLRLIYYSQIVNDFQKGDIAEGYSVSREKKESFPLTVTSAQKNPTAFYLCASSPLWENGYTFGSGTRLTVV.

This clone turned up a few times. V usage is TRBV27 and J usage is TRBJ2-5; D is tentatively TRBD1 or TRBD2 (5 bases each). V gave up 8 bases and J gave up 1 base, with 8 bases separating them. The CDR3 loop spans 12 amino acids. Per the germline V gene, CDR1 is MNHEY and CDR2 is SMNVEV (reference sequence). CDR3 loop: CASWDPQETQYF. The DNA of the CDR3 is TGTGCCAGCTGGGACCCCCAAGAGACCCAGTACTTC.

The rearrangement joins TRBV11-1 to TRBJ2-3; weak D call: TRBD1 (6 bases). V dropped 5 bases and J dropped 2 bases, with 11 bases sitting between them. Germline V CDR1 and CDR2: SGHAT, FQDESV (reference sequence). The CDR3 consists of 14 residues. The CDR3 loop reads CASSPGQTTDTQYF. CDR3 in DNA: TGTGCCAGCAGCCCTGGACAGACCACAGATACGCAGTATTTT.

V gene TRBV9 combines with J gene TRBJ1-1; no reliable D call. The V gene's germline CDR1 is SGDLS and CDR2 YYNGEE. V was cut by 0 bases and J by 1 base, with 13 bases left in between. The CDR3 totals 16 residues. The CDR3 region is CASSVAPKGSNTEAFF. The CDR3 DNA follows: TGTGCCAGCAGCGTAGCCCCGAAGGGTTCGAACACTGAAGCTTTCTTT.

This clone was observed a few times. The rearrangement uses TRBV7-8 and TRBJ1-6, with D unresolved. This CDR3 has 14 amino acids. The V gene lost 3 bases and the J gene lost 7 bases, with 10 bases spanning the gap. Germline V gene lookup returns CDR1 SGHVS and CDR2 FQNEAQ. CDR3 DNA sequence: TGTGCCAGCAGCTTCCGAAGTATCAATTCACCCCTCCACTTT. Translated: CASSFRSINSPLHF. Supplemented by reference TRBV7-8 and TRBJ1-6, the full variable domain reads GAGVSQSPRYKVAKRGQDVALRCDPISGHVSLFWYQQALGQGPEFLTYFQNEAQLDKSGLPSDRFFAERPEGSVSTLKIQRTQQEDSAVYLCASSFRSINSPLHFGNGTRLTVT.

The V gene is TRBV29-1, the J gene TRBJ2-7; 7 positions match TRBD1. Germline assignment: CDR1 SQVTM and CDR2 ANQGSEA. V lost 6 bases and J lost 3; bases outside the gene matches: 8. This CDR3 contains 13 residues. CDR3 protein: CSVSAGTDYEQYV. CDR3 DNA: TGCAGCGTCTCCGCCGGGACAGACTACGAGCAGTACGTC.

This rearrangement joins TRBV5-1 to TRBJ2-1, with 8 bases fitting TRBD1. V lost 2 bases, J lost 3 bases, and 7 bases stayed unmatched. Germline V gene lookup returns CDR1 SGHRS and CDR2 YFSETQ. The CDR3 runs 16 residues. This CDR3 reads CASSFEAGGFYNEQFF. CDR3 coding DNA: TGCGCCAGCAGCTTTGAGGCAGGGGGCTTCTACAATGAGCAGTTCTTC. Full variable domain (rest looked up from reference TRBV5-1 and TRBJ2-1): KAGVTQTPRYLIKTRGQQVTLSCSPISGHRSVSWYQQTPGQGLQFLFEYFSETQRNKGNFPGRFSGRQFSNSRSEMNVSTLELGDSALYLCASSFEAGGFYNEQFFGPGTRLTVL.

The chain employs TRBV2 and TRBJ1-3; D gene uncertain. The CDR3 has 12 amino acids. V was shortened by 2 bases and J by 6 bases, with 5 bases between the two germline ends. In germline, CDR1 is SNHLY, CDR2 FYNNEI. CDR3 sequence reads: CASSEQENTIYF. In DNA form, the CDR3 reads TGTGCCAGCAGTGAACAGGAAAACACCATATATTTT.

This clone occurred a few times. This chain connects TRBV2 to TRBJ1-5, with D tentatively TRBD1 (5 bases). The CDR3 has 13 residues. Germline values: CDR1 SNHLY, CDR2 FYNNEI. Trimming took off 7 bases at V and 4 bases at J, with 11 bases between the two ends. CDR3 amino acids: CASMEGVNQPQHF. The CDR3 region has the DNA TGTGCCAGCATGGAAGGGGTAAATCAGCCCCAGCATTTT.

The chain recombines TRBV15 with TRBJ2-1, with 9 bases identical to TRBD2. The germline V gene encodes CDR1 LNHNV and CDR2 YYDKDF (reference sequence). This CDR3 has 18 residues. The V gene end was trimmed by 0 bases and the J gene end by 1 base; junction bases not matched to a gene: 7. CDR3 loop: CATSRDVGAGGSYNEQFF. CDR3 sequence (DNA): TGTGCCACCAGCAGAGATGTAGGGGCGGGAGGGTCCTACAATGAGCAGTTCTTC.

This chain uses TRBV5-1 with TRBJ1-1; tentatively, D is TRBD1 (6 bases). Germline CDR1 and CDR2: SGHRS and YFSETQ. This CDR3 is 16 amino acids long. V lost 2 bases and J lost 1, with 15 bases in between. The CDR3 loop is CASSFLTARGNTEAFF. The CDR3 DNA is TGCGCCAGCAGCTTCCTAACAGCCAGGGGGAACACTGAAGCTTTCTTT.

The V gene is TRBV6-4, the J gene TRBJ2-1; perhaps TRBD2 as D (5 bases). Trimming pared 4 bases from V and 8 bases from J, leaving 18 bases between. The CDR3 is 15 residues long. The germline V gene has CDR1 MRHNA and CDR2 SNTAGT. CDR3 loop: CASSVARGSSDEQFF. CDR3 in DNA: TGTGCCAGCAGTGTAGCGAGAGGGAGTAGTGATGAGCAGTTCTTC.

The chain uses TRBV6-1 and TRBJ1-2; D is undetermined. The CDR3 spans 14 residues. Per germline, CDR1 MNHNS and CDR2 SASEGT. V was shortened by 8 bases and J by 3 bases, with 16 bases between the two germline ends. The CDR3 loop reads CASSQGQRYYGYTF. The CDR3, as DNA: TGTGCCAGCTCTCAAGGGCAGCGCTACTATGGCTACACCTTC.

This clone occurred once. The chain combines TRBV29-1 with TRBJ1-1, with D possibly being TRBD1 (5 bases). The CDR3 covers 16 residues. The V gene lost 3 bases and the J gene lost 3 bases, with 20 bases spanning the gap. The V gene's germline CDR1 is SQVTM and CDR2 ANQGSEA. The DNA of the CDR3 is TGCAGCGTTGACGGGACTCCCGCCGATGAGGACACTGAAGCTTTCTTT. This codes for CSVDGTPADEDTEAFF.